This entry lists 8 T cell receptor beta chains sequenced from one sample in a study of identical twins listed by TCRdb under 2016. Library generation was performed with 5' RACE. The sequencing machine was an Illumina HiSeq 2000. The raw public data were reprocessed by TCRdb itself: fastp quality trimming at Q25, MiXCR clonotype calling, in-frame beta chains only. Each entry is one CDR3 protein sequence, shown with its most common DNA and genes. Present in this sample are about 530,000 distinct CDR3 sequences, 20% to 25% of which were seen just once. The ten top clones hold around 0.47% of the sample. This sample also belongs to another study, concerning yellow fever vaccine responses in identical twins.

The sample taken for sequencing was CD4+ T cells sorted from blood. The receptors were gathered from a woman between 18 and 29 years old in good health.

The rearrangement joins TRBV27 to TRBJ2-1; possible D gene TRBD2, 7 bases. Trimming shortened V by 4 bases and J by 9 bases, and 10 bases separated the two germline ends. This CDR3 has 12 amino acids. Germline-derived CDR1 and CDR2 are MNHEY and SMNVEV (reference sequence). The CDR3 sequence: CASSWGGGEQFF. The CDR3 DNA reads TGTGCCAGCAGTTGGGGGGGCGGTGAGCAGTTCTTC.

The V call is TRBV12-3 or TRBV12-4, the J call TRBJ2-3; tentative D call: TRBD2 (6 bases). The CDR3 covers 15 residues. Trimming cost V 6 bases and J 2 bases, with 15 bases left between them. The CDR3 sequence: CASSVRRGATDTQYF. In DNA form, the CDR3 reads TGTGCCAGCAGCGTTCGTCGCGGGGCCACAGATACGCAGTATTTT.

J is TRBJ2-5 and V is TRBV7-3, with D perhaps being TRBD1 or TRBD2 (6 bases each). Germline V gene lookup returns CDR1 SGHTA and CDR2 FQGTGA. Trimming stripped 1 base from V and 4 bases from J, with 16 bases between. The CDR3 has 16 amino acids. CDR3 nucleotide sequence: TGTGCCAGCAGCTTAAGGGCCCGGGGGCCCACAGAGACCCAGTACTTC. Residues: CASSLRARGPTETQYF.

V is TRBV28 and J is TRBJ1-4; 8 bases agree with TRBD1. This CDR3 comprises 15 residues. Germline CDR1 and CDR2: MDHEN and SYDVKM. Germline trimming cut 6 bases from V and 0 bases from J; bases unmatched to any gene: 3. The CDR3 reads CASRGQAATNEKLFF. The CDR3 DNA reads TGTGCCAGCAGGGGACAGGCCGCAACTAATGAAAAACTGTTTTTT.

This clonotype was found many times. The gene calls are TRBV12-3 or TRBV12-4 and TRBJ1-6, with unresolved D. V lost 2 bases and J 9 bases, leaving 8 bases between the germline ends. This CDR3 has 13 amino acids. The CDR3 sequence is CASSLRAVSPLHF. Written as DNA, the CDR3 is TGTGCCAGCAGTTTACGGGCAGTTTCACCCCTCCACTTT.

The rearrangement links TRBV7-9 to TRBJ2-7; TRBD2 might be the D (5 bases). CDR1 SEHNR and CDR2 FQNEAQ come from the germline V gene (reference sequence). The V end lost 1 base, the J end lost 3 bases, and 10 bases lay between the germline ends. This CDR3 is built from 14 residues. The CDR3 loop reads CASSLGGDVYEQYF. In nucleotides, the CDR3 is TGTGCCAGCAGCTTAGGGGGAGACGTCTACGAGCAGTACTTC.

This chain joins TRBV12-3 or TRBV12-4 and TRBJ1-5; D might be TRBD1 (6 bases). The CDR3 contains 14 residues. The germline V and J ends were trimmed by 6 bases and 6 bases, with 15 bases remaining between them. In DNA, the CDR3 is TGTGCCAGCAGCACCTCAGGGGAGTCTCAGCCCCAGCATTTT. Amino acids: CASSTSGESQPQHF.

This clonotype turned up a few times. The chain recombines TRBV5-5 with TRBJ2-5; no firm D call. Germline V CDR1 and CDR2: SGHKS, YYEKEE (reference sequence). The V gene lost 0 bases and the J gene lost 2 bases, with 20 bases spanning the gap. This CDR3 region has 18 residues. CDR3 residues: CASSLASGSHSPQETQYF. The CDR3 DNA reads TGTGCCAGCAGCTTGGCCTCGGGTAGTCATTCCCCACAAGAGACCCAGTACTTC. The variable domain in full, completed from reference TRBV5-5 and TRBJ2-5, reads DAGVTQSPTHLIKTRGQQVTLRCSPISGHKSVSWYQQVLGQGPQFIFQYYEKEERGRGNFPDRFSARQFPNYSSELNVNALLLGDSALYLCASSLASGSHSPQETQYFGPGTRLLVL.